The 10 T cell receptor beta chains below were found in one sample sequenced in a study of shared clonotypes between healthy human individuals. Only in-frame clones appear in the TCRdb table, and some are missing; sequencing was by immunoSEQ multiplex PCR. Counted here are about 490,000 clones, 76% occurring once; the ten biggest clones make up 10% to 15%. Sequencing was carried out using PBMCs. These receptors all stem from a woman in her forties in good health. Some clones in this sample may be carry-over from other donors' samples.

The chain recombines TRBV29-1 with TRBJ1-1; D is uncertain. The CDR3 is 13 residues long. Per the germline V gene, CDR1 is SQVTM and CDR2 is ANQGSEA. The V and J ends lost 4 bases and 4 bases respectively, with 13 bases between them. In DNA form, the CDR3 reads TGCAGCGTTGCGGATGGGCTTGGCACTGAAGCTTTCTTT. Protein: CSVADGLGTEAFF.

This chain connects TRBV6-1 to TRBJ2-1; perhaps TRBD2 as D (5 bases). The germline V gene encodes CDR1 MNHNS and CDR2 SASEGT. This CDR3 has 17 residues. Deletions cut 2 bases from V and 3 bases from J, with 17 bases between. The DNA of the CDR3 is TGTGCCAGCAGTGAAAGGAGCTGGAGACTACTCTACAATGAGCAGTTCTTC. This gives the protein CASSERSWRLLYNEQFF.

The chain uses TRBV21-1 and TRBJ2-7; the D call TRBD2 from the table was never checked on the DNA. TRBV21-1 corresponds to a pseudogene. This CDR3 comprises 16 residues. The CDR3 sequence: CARLGSGRLDSYEQYF. CDR3 DNA: TGTGCCAGACTTGGCAGTGGGCGACTAGACTCCTACGAGCAGTACTTC.

A word on this clone: Other DNA sequences in the sample encode the same CDR3. The CDR3 DNA follows: TGTGCCAGCAGCTTTCGGGCAGGGACCTACGAGCAGTACTTC. Encoded protein: CASSFRAGTYEQYF. The chain recombines TRBV5-6 with TRBJ2-7; TRBD1 might be the D (5 bases). Trimming took 2 bases from V and 2 from J, leaving 11 bases between them. This CDR3 contains 14 residues. The germline gives CDR1 SGHDT, CDR2 YYEEEE.

This clone has a count of ten or more. This chain links TRBV28 with TRBJ2-1; D is ambiguous. CDR1 and CDR2 (germline): MDHEN, SYDVKM. The CDR3 is 15 amino acids. Trimming stripped 4 bases from V and 0 bases from J, with 10 bases between. In DNA, the CDR3 is TGTGCCAGCAGTTCCGGGTCCGGCTCCTACAATGAGCAGTTCTTC. Protein: CASSSGSGSYNEQFF.

V usage is TRBV5-1 and J usage is TRBJ2-1; D possibly corresponds to TRBD2 (5 bases). V was pared by 0 bases and J by 5 bases, with 9 bases between. Per germline, CDR1 SGHRS and CDR2 YFSETQ. The length of the CDR3 is 14 residues. The CDR3 nucleotides read TGCGCCAGCAGCTTGGGGCCCGGGAACAATGAGCAGTTCTTC. Amino acid sequence: CASSLGPGNNEQFF.

The chain uses TRBV5-1 and TRBJ2-7; 7 bases fit TRBD1. Germline V gene sequence: CDR1 SGHRS, CDR2 YFSETQ. The junction had 5 bases not matched to a gene; V was cut back by 5 bases and J by 3 bases. CDR3 length: 13 residues. The CDR3 spells CASRTGFLYEQYF. The CDR3 DNA sequence: TGCGCCAGCAGGACAGGGTTCCTCTACGAGCAGTACTTC.

The chain carries TRBV15 and TRBJ2-3, with 9 bases aligning to TRBD1. J was trimmed by 3 bases and V by 6 bases; bases with no gene match: 1. Germline lookup yields CDR1 LNHNV and CDR2 YYDKDF (reference sequence). The CDR3 contains 13 residues. The CDR3 here is CATRQGATDTQYF. CDR3 DNA: TGTGCCACCAGACAGGGGGCGACAGATACGCAGTATTTT.

Only a few counts were recorded for this clone. This sample includes further DNA sequences coding for the same CDR3. V and J are TRBV27 and TRBJ2-4, with D maybe TRBD2 (5 bases). This CDR3 contains 16 residues. Germline assignment: CDR1 MNHEY and CDR2 SMNVEV (reference sequence). Trimming pared 5 bases from V and 1 base from J, leaving 15 bases between. CDR3 bases: TGTGCCAGCAGTACGTGGTCCAGGAGGGCCAAAAACATTCAGTACTTC. Translating it yields CASSTWSRRAKNIQYF.

The CDR3 reads CASSPGPQVSPLHF. CDR3 coding DNA: TGTGCCAGCAGCCCTGGACCTCAGGTTTCACCCCTCCACTTT. V is TRBV6-6 and J is TRBJ1-6, with unresolved D. CDR3 length: 14 amino acids. V lost 6 bases and J lost 9, with 15 bases in between. The germline gives CDR1 MNHNY, CDR2 SVGAGI (reference sequence).